The 10 T cell receptor beta chains listed next were all sequenced from one sample in a study of Tregs in tolerant kidney transplant recipients. Sequencing was performed with immunoSEQ multiplex PCR; in TCRdb, only in-frame clones are kept and a portion is missing. The sample shows about 48,000 clones, and about 0.85% sits with its ten largest clones. Material: CD4+ T cells from blood, obtained before the transplant. All receptors derive from a human donor who received a combined kidney and bone marrow transplant.

Points on this clone: The CDR3 end lies 3 residues beyond the end of the read and is filled in from the germline J gene. The chain links TRBV2 to TRBJ1-1; 8 nucleotides match TRBD1. The CDR3 totals 13 residues. Unmatched junction bases numbered 0, after V lost 6 bases and J lost 0 bases. Germline CDR1 reads SNHLY; CDR2 reads FYNNEI. CDR3: CASRDRVNTEAFF. CDR3 DNA (partial): TGTGCCAGCAGGGACAGGGTGAACACTGAA.

This CDR3 reads CASSSNDRGFRPEAFF. The sequenced part of the CDR3 DNA is TGTGCCAGCAGCTCGAATGACAGGGGTTTTCGCCCTGAA. The chain has TRBV7-6 and TRBJ1-1; TRBD1 matches at 8 bases. Sequencing ends 3 residues short of the CDR3 end; the germline J gene provides the rest. The germline CDR1 and CDR2 sequences are SGHVS and FNYEAQ. CDR3 length equals 16 residues. V lost 4 bases and J lost 6; bases outside the gene matches: 13.

A remark on this clone: Read sequence stops 3 residues before the CDR3 end, and the germline J gene provides the missing end. The chain employs TRBV30 and TRBJ1-1; 9 bases map to TRBD1. The CDR3 spans 15 residues. Germline CDR1 is GTSNPN and CDR2 is SVGIG (reference sequence). The V and J ends lost 3 bases and 5 bases, in that order; junction bases with no gene match: 10. The part of the CDR3 DNA that was read is TGTGCCTGGAGCCCTCTGACAGGGGGAAGGACTGAA. Residues: CAWSPLTGGRTE. The whole CDR3 is CAWSPLTGGRTEAFF.

A word on this clone: The read is 3 residues too short to cover the CDR3 end, so that end is filled in from the germline J gene. The V and J genes are TRBV7-3 and TRBJ2-3; 12 bases fit TRBD2. The CDR3 totals 16 residues. Per germline, CDR1 SGHTA and CDR2 FQGTGA. Losses at the gene ends were 4 bases for V and 2 bases for J; bases not matched to a gene: 4. The CDR3 loop reads CASSSGTSGLTDTQYF. The CDR3 DNA, read in part, is TGTGCCAGCAGCTCTGGGACTAGCGGGCTCACAGATACG.

The CDR3 here is CASRSDSNSPLHF. The CDR3 DNA, read in part, is TGTGCCAGCAGATCAGACAGCAATTCACCC. This sequence joins TRBV2 and TRBJ1-6; a possible D gene is TRBD1 (5 bases). The CDR3 is cut off 3 residues early in the read; its end comes from the germline J gene. In germline, CDR1 is SNHLY, CDR2 FYNNEI. The CDR3 consists of 13 residues. The V end was cut by 6 bases, the J end by 7 bases, with 10 bases between.

As concerns this clone: Sequencing ends 3 residues short of the CDR3 end; the germline J gene provides the rest. This chain joins TRBV19 and TRBJ1-3; 8 bases fit TRBD1. Per the germline V gene, CDR1 is LNHDA and CDR2 is SQIVND (reference sequence). V shed 7 bases and J 3 bases; nucleotides not matched to a gene: 5. The CDR3 is 14 amino acids. The chain's CDR3 is CASTPQGGGNTIYF. The CDR3 DNA, read in part, is TGTGCCAGTACCCCACAGGGGGGTGGAAACACC. The full variable domain, in which reference TRBV19 and TRBJ1-3 provide the parts outside the CDR3, is DGGITQSPKYLFRKEGQNVTLSCEQNLNHDAMYWYRQDPGQGLRLIYYSQIVNDFQKGDIAEGYSVSREKKESFPLTVTSAQKNPTAFYLCASTPQGGGNTIYFGEGSWLTVV.

A word on this clone: The sequenced fragment ends 3 residues before the CDR3 boundary, so the rest is inferred from the germline J gene. The rearrangement links TRBV24-1 to TRBJ2-1; TRBD2 matches 13 bases. Germline V gene data show CDR1 as KGHDR and CDR2 as SFDVKD. The CDR3 has 19 residues. The V segment lost 5 bases and the J segment 2 bases; nucleotides outside the gene matches: 11. The DNA read from the CDR3 is TGTGCCACCAGTGCAGCGGGACTAGCGGGACTGGGGACCTACAATGAG. Translating it yields CATSAAGLAGLGTYNE. The entire CDR3 is CATSAAGLAGLGTYNEQFF.

Concerning this clone: The CDR3 end falls 3 residues outside the read, so it is completed with the germline J gene. J is TRBJ2-5 and V is TRBV18; D remains unclear. Germline loops: CDR1 KGHSH, CDR2 LQKENI. The CDR3 is 11 residues long. With 3 bases removed from V and 4 bases from J, the gap between germline ends came to 3 bases. Incomplete CDR3 DNA: TGTGCCAGCTCACCCAGAGAGACC. Translation gives CASSPRET. The full-length CDR3 reads as CASSPRETQYF.

On this clone: The read ends 3 residues early relative to the CDR3; the germline J gene fills the gap. The V and J genes are TRBV5-1 and TRBJ1-1; unclear D gene. The CDR3 is made up of 15 amino acids. Trimming took 3 bases from V and 1 from J, leaving 13 bases between them. Germline V gene sequence: CDR1 SGHRS, CDR2 YFSETQ. The chain's CDR3 is CASSSGREGNTEAFF. Incomplete CDR3 DNA: TGCGCCAGCAGCTCAGGTCGTGAGGGGAACACTGAA.

Turning to this clone: The DNA ends 3 residues before the CDR3 does, and the rest of the CDR3 is filled in from the germline J gene. The chain carries TRBV7-9 and TRBJ2-2; no clear D. V gave up 5 bases and J gave up 0 bases, with 10 bases separating them. The CDR3 has 15 amino acids. From germline, CDR1 is SEHNR and CDR2 FQNEAQ (reference sequence). CDR3 DNA, as far as it was read: TGTGCCAGCAGCCTCAATAGTGCGAACACCGGGGAG. It yields the protein CASSLNSANTGE. In full, the CDR3 is CASSLNSANTGELFF.